This TCR beta chain was identified during a study of cytomegalovirus exposure and HLA in healthy donors. The primer mix had 60 Vbeta and 13 Jbeta primers. The method was immunoSEQ multiplex PCR; TCRdb's version includes in-frame clones alone and lacks a portion of them. The repertoire includes about 90,000 clones, 78% of them detected once, and approximately 4.6% sits in the top ten. The germline V gene encodes CDR1 SGHDT and CDR2 YYEEEE. The CDR3 is 16 residues long. With 5 bases clipped from V and 2 bases from J, the junction kept 10 bases outside the gene matches. Study-level findings and limits: Immune exposure data for these donors was limited to CMV serostatus.

In regard to this clone: The target antigen is unknown.

Unrecorded immune exposure was likely among donors, who were nominally healthy when sampled. Sample: PBMCs. This TCR derives from a woman in her thirties or forties in good health and CMV-seropositive. The chain uses TRBV5-6 and TRBJ2-7; 10 positions agree with TRBD2. CDR3 nucleotide sequence: TGTGCCAGCAGTTTACCTGGACTAGCGGACCCCTACGAGCAGTACTTC. Amino acid sequence: CASSLPGLADPYEQYF.